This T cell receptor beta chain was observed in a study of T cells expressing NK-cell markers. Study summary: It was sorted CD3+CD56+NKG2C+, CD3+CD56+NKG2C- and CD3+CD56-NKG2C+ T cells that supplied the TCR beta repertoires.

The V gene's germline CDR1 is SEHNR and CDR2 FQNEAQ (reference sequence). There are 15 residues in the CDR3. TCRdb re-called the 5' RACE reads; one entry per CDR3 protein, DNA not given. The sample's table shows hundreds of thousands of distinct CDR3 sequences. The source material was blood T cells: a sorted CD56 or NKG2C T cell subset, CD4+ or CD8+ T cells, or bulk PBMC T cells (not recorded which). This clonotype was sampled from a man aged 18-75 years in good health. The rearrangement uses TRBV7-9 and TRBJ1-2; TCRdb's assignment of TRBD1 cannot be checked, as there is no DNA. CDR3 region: CASSSGTGVSNGYTF.